Below, 3 T cell receptor beta chains from the same sample are listed, as sequenced in a study of blood T cell repertoires in COVID-19. Generated by immunoSEQ multiplex PCR, the TCRdb table keeps only in-frame clones and is missing some. Of roughly 90,000 clones listed, roughly 88% are singletons. The sequencing sample was made of peripheral blood. The receptor set was obtained from a human donor with active COVID-19. The donor label of this sample is uncertain.

The V and J genes are TRBV19 and TRBJ2-1, with TRBD1 matching over 7 bases. V dropped 5 bases and J dropped 6; count of bases not matched to a gene: 13. The germline V gene has CDR1 LNHDA and CDR2 SQIVND (reference sequence). CDR3 length: 16 residues. The CDR3 region has the DNA TGTGCCAGTAGTTCCCACTCCCCAGGGGGTAGCAATGAGCAGTTCTTC. The encoded protein is CASSSHSPGGSNEQFF. Filled out from reference TRBV19 and TRBJ2-1, the complete variable domain reads DGGITQSPKYLFRKEGQNVTLSCEQNLNHDAMYWYRQDPGQGLRLIYYSQIVNDFQKGDIAEGYSVSREKKESFPLTVTSAQKNPTAFYLCASSSHSPGGSNEQFFGPGTRLTVL.

The rearrangement uses TRBV28 and TRBJ2-2; 10 bases are shared with TRBD1. Unmatched junction bases numbered 13, after V lost 8 bases and J lost 4 bases. The CDR3 is 17 amino acids. In germline, CDR1 is MDHEN, CDR2 SYDVKM. The CDR3 sequence: CASVPPAGTGVTGELFF. The CDR3, as DNA: TGTGCCAGCGTCCCCCCTGCTGGGACAGGGGTCACCGGGGAGCTGTTTTTT.

This chain uses TRBV7-2 with TRBJ2-1; TRBD2 is a possible D gene (6 bases). V gave up 2 bases and J gave up 7 bases, with 12 bases separating them. In germline, CDR1 is SGHTA, CDR2 FQGNSA. The CDR3 sequence is 14 residues long. The chain's CDR3 is CASSLYRAGNEQFF. The CDR3 nucleotides are TGTGCCAGCAGCTTATATAGGGCGGGGAATGAGCAGTTCTTC. The full variable domain, completed using reference TRBV7-2 and TRBJ2-1, is GAGVSQSPSNKVTEKGKDVELRCDPISGHTALYWYRQSLGQGLEFLIYFQGNSAPDKSGLPSDRFSAERTGGSVSTLTIQRTQQEDSAVYLCASSLYRAGNEQFFGPGTRLTVL.